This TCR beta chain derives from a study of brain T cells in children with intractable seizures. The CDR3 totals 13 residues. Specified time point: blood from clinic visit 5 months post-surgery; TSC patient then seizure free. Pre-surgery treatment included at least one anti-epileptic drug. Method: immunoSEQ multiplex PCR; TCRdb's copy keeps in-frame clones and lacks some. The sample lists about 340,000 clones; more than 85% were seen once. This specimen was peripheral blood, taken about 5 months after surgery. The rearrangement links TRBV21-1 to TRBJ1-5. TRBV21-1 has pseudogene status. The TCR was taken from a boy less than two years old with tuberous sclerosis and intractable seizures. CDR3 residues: CASSPDGGQPQHF. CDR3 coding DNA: TGTGCCAGCAGCCCCGATGGAGGTCAGCCCCAGCATTTT.